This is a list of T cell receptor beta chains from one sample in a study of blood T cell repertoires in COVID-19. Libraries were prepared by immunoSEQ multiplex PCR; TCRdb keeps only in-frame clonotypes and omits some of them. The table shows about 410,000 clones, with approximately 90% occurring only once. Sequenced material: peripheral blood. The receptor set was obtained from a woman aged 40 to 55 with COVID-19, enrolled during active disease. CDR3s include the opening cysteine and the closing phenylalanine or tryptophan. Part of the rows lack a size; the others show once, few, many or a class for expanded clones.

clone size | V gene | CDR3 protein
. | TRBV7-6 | CASSPLGRGSNQPQHF
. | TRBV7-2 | CASSSTGGGYGYTF
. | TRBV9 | CASSATRQGAASGNTIYF
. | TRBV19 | CASSPSGGSHEQYF
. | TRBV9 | CASSVLQSTGGGGYTF
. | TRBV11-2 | CASSLDRRGQGPTRLFF
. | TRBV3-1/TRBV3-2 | CASSQWSTAGGNEQFF
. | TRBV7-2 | CASSPPRGSDYGYTF
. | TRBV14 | CASSQAGTGSGYTF
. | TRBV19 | CASSIPDRPLYGYTF
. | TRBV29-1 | CSVVGGGLTEAFF
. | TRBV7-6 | CASSSRPGLVQAGELFF
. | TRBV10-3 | CAISAERTYNEQFF
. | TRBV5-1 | CASSPVPGTEKETQYF
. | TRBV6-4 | CASSETSGGADTQYF
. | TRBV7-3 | CASSTRQDGELFF
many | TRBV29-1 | CSVEYSGGGYTF
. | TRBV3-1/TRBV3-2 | CASSQRQGITADTQYF
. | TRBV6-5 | CASARDNLNTEAFF
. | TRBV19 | CASSTGWDRGGLNEQFF
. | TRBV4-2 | CASSQDFGLAKNIQYF
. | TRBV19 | CASSALAGGIGELFF
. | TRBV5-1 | CASSFSGLPGELFF
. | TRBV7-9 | CASSLGGTVVYGYTF
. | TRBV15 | CATSSGAPSYEQYF
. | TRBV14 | CASSQIHLGGGTNEQFF
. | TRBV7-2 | CASSLQMNYGYTF
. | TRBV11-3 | CASSPHSSAHYNEQFF
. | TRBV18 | CASSWERRMNTEAFF
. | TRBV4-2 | CASGPSLRGYADTQYF
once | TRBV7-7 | CASSSGLAGVGLNEQFF
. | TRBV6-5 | CATRDRGISYEQYF
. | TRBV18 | CASSPSDSGGNSPLHF
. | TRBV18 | CASSPYRGRRGDPTETQYF